This T cell receptor beta chain was retrieved from a study of monozygotic twins with inflammatory bowel disease. Whole-study findings and limits: Fewer clonotypes were shared with others by IBD patients than by healthy twins, especially with disease activity.

About this clonotype: The antigen is undetermined.

Through template switching, UMIs that included a 6-nucleotide sample barcode were added. TCRdb reanalyzed the 5' RACE reads, giving one entry per CDR3 protein sequence and no DNA. The sample includes 400,000 to 500,000 distinct CDR3 sequences. The CDR3 covers 14 residues. The germline V gene has CDR1 MDHEN and CDR2 SYDVKM. Sequencing was carried out using blood. The chain uses TRBV28 and TRBJ1-2; the TCRdb D gene call, TRBD1, has no DNA to confirm it. The receptor's source is a human donor with ulcerative colitis or Crohn's disease, or a healthy co-twin of an affected twin (not recorded which). This CDR3 is CASSLQGVGYGYTF.